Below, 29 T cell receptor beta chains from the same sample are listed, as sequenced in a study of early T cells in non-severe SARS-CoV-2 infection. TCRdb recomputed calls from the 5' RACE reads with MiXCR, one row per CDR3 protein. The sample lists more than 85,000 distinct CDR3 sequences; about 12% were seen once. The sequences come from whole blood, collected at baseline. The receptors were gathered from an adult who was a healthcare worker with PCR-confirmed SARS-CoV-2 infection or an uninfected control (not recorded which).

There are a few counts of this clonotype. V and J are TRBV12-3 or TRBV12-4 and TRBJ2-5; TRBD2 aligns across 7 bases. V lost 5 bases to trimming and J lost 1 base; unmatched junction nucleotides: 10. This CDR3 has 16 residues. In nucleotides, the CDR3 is TGTGCCAGCAGTCCACTCGGGGAGGGGCCCCAAGAGACCCAGTACTTC. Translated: CASSPLGEGPQETQYF.

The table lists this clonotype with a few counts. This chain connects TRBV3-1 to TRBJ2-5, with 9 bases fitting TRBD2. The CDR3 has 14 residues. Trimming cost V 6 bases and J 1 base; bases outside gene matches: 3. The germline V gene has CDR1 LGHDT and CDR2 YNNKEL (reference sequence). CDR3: CASRDSGGQETQYF. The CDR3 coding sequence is TGTGCCAGCAGGGATAGCGGGGGCCAAGAGACCCAGTACTTC.

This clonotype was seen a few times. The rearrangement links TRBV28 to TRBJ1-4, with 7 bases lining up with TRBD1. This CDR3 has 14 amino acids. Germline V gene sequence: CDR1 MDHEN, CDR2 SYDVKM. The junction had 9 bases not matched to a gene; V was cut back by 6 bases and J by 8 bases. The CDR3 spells CASRTTGMWEKLFF. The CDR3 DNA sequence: TGTGCCAGCAGGACGACAGGGATGTGGGAAAAACTGTTTTTT.

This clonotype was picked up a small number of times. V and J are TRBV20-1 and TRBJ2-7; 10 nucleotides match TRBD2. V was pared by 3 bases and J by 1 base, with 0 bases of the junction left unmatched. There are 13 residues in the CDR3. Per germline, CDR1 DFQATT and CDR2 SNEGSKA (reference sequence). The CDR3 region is CSASSGRSYEQYF. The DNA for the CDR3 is TGCAGTGCTAGTAGCGGGAGGTCCTACGAGCAGTACTTC.

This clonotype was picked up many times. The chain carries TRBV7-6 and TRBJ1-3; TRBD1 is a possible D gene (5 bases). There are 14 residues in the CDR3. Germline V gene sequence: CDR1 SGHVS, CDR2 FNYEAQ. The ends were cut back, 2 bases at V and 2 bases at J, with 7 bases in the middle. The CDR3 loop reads CASSLQGTGNTIYF. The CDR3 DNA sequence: TGTGCCAGCAGCTTACAGGGTACTGGAAACACCATATATTTT.

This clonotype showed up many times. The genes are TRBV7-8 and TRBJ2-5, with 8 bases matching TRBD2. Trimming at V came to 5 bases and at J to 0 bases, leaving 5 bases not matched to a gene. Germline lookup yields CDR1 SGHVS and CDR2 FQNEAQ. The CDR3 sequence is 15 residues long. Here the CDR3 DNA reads TGTGCCAGCAGCACTTACGGGAGGGACCAAGAGACCCAGTACTTC. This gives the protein CASSTYGRDQETQYF. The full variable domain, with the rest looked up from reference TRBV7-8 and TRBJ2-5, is GAGVSQSPRYKVAKRGQDVALRCDPISGHVSLFWYQQALGQGPEFLTYFQNEAQLDKSGLPSDRFFAERPEGSVSTLKIQRTQQEDSAVYLCASSTYGRDQETQYFGPGTRLLVL.

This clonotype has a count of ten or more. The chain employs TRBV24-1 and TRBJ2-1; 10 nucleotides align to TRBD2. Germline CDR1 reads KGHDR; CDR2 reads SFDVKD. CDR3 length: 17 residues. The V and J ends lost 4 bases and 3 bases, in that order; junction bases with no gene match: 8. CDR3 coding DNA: TGTGCCACCAGTGACGATACTAGCGGGAATTTCTACAATGAGCAGTTCTTC. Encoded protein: CATSDDTSGNFYNEQFF.

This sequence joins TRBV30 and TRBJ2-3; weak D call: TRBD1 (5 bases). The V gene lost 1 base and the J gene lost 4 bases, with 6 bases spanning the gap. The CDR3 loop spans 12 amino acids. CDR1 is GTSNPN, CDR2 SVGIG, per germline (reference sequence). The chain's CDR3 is CAWSGQPDTQYF. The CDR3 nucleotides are TGTGCCTGGAGTGGACAGCCAGATACGCAGTATTTT.

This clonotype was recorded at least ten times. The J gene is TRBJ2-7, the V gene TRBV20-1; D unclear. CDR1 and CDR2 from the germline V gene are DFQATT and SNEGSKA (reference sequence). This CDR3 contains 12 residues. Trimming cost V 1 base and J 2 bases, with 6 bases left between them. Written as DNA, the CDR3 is TGCAGTGCTAGAGTGTACACCTACGAGCAGTACTTC. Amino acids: CSARVYTYEQYF.

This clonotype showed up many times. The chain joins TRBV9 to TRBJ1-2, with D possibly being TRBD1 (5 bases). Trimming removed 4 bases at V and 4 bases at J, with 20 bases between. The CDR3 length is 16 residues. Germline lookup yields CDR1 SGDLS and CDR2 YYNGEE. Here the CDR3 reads CASSTQWGVEAYGYTF. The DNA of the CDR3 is TGTGCCAGCAGCACCCAGTGGGGGGTGGAAGCCTATGGCTACACCTTC.

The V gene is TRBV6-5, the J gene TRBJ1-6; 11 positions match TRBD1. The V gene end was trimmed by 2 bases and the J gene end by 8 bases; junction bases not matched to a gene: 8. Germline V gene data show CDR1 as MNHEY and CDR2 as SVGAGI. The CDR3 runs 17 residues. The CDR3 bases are TGTGCCAGCAGTTACCCAAGGGTGGGACAGGGGGATTCACCCCTCCACTTT. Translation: CASSYPRVGQGDSPLHF.

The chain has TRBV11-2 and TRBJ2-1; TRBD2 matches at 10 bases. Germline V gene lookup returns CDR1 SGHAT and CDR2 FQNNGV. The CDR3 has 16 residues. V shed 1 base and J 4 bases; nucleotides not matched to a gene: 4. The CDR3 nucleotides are TGTGCCAGCAGCTTAGTGGGACTAGCGTTTTACAATGAGCAGTTCTTC. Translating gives CASSLVGLAFYNEQFF.

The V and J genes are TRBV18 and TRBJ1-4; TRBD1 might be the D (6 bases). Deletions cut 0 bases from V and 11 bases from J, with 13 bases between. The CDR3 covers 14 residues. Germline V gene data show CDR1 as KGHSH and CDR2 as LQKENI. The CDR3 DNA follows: TGTGCCAGCTCACCACCGGGGGCTGCGGAGAAACTGTTTTTT. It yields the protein CASSPPGAAEKLFF. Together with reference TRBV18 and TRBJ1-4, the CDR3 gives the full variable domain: NAGVMQNPRHLVRRRGQEARLRCSPMKGHSHVYWYRQLPEEGLKFMVYLQKENIIDESGMPKERFSAEFPKEGPSILRIQQVVRGDSAAYFCASSPPGAAEKLFFGSGTQLSVL.

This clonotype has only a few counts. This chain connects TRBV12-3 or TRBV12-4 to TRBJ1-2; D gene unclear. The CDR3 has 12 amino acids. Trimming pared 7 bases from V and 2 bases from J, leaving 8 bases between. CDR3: CASTEMNYGYTF. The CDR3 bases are TGTGCCAGCACGGAGATGAACTATGGCTACACCTTC.

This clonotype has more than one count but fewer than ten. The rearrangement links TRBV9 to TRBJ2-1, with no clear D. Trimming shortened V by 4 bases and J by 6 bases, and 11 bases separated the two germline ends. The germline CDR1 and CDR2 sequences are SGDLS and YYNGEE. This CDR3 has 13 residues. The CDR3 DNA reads TGTGCCAGCAGCCCCTCGTGGTCCAATGAGCAGTTCTTC. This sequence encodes CASSPSWSNEQFF.

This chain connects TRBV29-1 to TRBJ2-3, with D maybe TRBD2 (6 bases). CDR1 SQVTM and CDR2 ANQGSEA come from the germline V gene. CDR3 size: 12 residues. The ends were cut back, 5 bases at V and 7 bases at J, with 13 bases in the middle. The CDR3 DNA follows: TGCAGCGTTTGCACGGGAGTATATACGCAGTATTTT. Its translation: CSVCTGVYTQYF.

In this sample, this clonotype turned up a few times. Here the CDR3 DNA reads TGCGCCAGCAGCCAACGGCATGAACAGGGTCAAAACATTCAGTACTTC. Amino acids: CASSQRHEQGQNIQYF. The chain carries TRBV4-1 and TRBJ2-4; tentatively, D is TRBD1 (6 bases). V was pared by 2 bases and J by 5 bases, with 16 bases between. Looked up from germline, CDR1 is MGHRA and CDR2 is YSYEKL. The CDR3 has 16 residues.

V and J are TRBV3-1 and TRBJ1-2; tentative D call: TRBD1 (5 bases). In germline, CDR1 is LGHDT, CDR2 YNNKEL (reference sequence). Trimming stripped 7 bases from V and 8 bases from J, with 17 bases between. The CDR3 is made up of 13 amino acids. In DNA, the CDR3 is TGTGCCAGCACCCAGGGAAACCTGGGGGGCTACACCTTC. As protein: CASTQGNLGGYTF.

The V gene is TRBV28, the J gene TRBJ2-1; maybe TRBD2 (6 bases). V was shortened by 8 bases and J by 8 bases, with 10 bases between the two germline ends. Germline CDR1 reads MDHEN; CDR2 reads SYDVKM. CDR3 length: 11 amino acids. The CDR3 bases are TGTGCCAGCGGGGGACTTTATGAGCAGTTCTTC. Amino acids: CASGGLYEQFF.

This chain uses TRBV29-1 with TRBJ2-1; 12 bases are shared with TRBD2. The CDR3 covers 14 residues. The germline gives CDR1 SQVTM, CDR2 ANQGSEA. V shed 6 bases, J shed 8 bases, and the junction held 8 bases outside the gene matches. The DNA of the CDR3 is TGCAGCGTGGCCGGACTAGCGGGATTGGATGAGCAGTTCTTC. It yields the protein CSVAGLAGLDEQFF.

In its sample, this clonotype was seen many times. The CDR3 sequence: CASSYRGADTQYF. In DNA form, the CDR3 reads TGTGCCAGCAGTTACAGGGGCGCAGATACGCAGTATTTT. This rearrangement joins TRBV6-5 to TRBJ2-3, with a tentative D call TRBD1 (5 bases). In germline, CDR1 is MNHEY, CDR2 SVGAGI. There are 13 residues in the CDR3. V shed 2 bases and J shed 4 bases, with 7 bases lying between them.

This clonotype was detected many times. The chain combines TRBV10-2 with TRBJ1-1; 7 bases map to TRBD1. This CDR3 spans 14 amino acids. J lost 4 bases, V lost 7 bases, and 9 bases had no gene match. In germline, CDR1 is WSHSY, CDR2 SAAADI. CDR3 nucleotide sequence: TGCGCCAGCACCTCGACAGGGAGAGGCACTGAAGCTTTCTTT. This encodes CASTSTGRGTEAFF.

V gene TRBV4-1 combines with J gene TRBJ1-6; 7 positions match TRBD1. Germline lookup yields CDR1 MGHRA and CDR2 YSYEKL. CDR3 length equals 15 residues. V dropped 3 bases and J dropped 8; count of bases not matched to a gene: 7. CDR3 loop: CASSHPTGRDSPLHF. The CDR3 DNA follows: TGCGCCAGCAGCCACCCGACAGGGAGGGATTCACCCCTCCACTTT.

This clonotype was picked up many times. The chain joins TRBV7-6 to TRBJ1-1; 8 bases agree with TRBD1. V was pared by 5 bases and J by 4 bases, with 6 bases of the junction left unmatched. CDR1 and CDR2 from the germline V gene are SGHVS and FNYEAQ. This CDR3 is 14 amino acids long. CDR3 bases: TGTGCCAGCAGCGTACAGGGGGGTTCCACTGAAGCTTTCTTT. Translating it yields CASSVQGGSTEAFF.

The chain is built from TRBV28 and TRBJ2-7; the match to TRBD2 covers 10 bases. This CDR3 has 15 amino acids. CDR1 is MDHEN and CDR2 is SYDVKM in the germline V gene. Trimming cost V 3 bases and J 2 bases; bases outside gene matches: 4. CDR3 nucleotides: TGTGCCAGCAGTTTTCTACTAGCGGGGACCTACGAGCAGTACTTC. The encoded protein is CASSFLLAGTYEQYF.

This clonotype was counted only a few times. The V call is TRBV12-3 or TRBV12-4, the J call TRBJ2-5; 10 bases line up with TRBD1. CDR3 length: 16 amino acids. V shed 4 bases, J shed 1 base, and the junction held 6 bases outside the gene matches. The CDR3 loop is CASSYVGTGAQETQYF. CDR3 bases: TGTGCCAGCAGTTACGTCGGGACAGGGGCCCAAGAGACCCAGTACTTC.

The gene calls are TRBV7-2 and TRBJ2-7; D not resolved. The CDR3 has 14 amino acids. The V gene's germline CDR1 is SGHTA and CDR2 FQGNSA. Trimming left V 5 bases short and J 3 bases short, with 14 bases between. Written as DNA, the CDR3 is TGTGCCAGCAGCCGGTGGGTGGATTACTACGAGCAGTACTTC. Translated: CASSRWVDYYEQYF.

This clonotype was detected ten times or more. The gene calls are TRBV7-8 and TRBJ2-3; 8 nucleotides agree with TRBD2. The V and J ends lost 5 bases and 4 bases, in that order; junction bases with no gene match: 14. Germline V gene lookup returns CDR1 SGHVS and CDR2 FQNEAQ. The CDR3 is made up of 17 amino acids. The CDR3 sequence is CASSRSDGGRFSDTQYF. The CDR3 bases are TGTGCCAGCAGCCGGAGTGATGGCGGGAGGTTTTCAGATACGCAGTATTTT.

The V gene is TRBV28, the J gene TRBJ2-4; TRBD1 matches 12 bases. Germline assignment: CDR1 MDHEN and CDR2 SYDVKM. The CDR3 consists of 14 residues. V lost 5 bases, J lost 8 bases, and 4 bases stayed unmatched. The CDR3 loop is CASSGTGGAYIQYF. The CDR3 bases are TGTGCCAGCAGTGGGACAGGGGGCGCTTACATTCAGTACTTC.